The 30 T cell receptor beta chains listed next were all sequenced from one sample in a study of T cell responses to AZD1222 COVID-19 vaccine. Assay: immunoSEQ multiplex PCR; the TCRdb copy retains only in-frame clones and omits some. The data hold more than 150,000 clones, with 80% to 90% observed a single time. This specimen was peripheral blood, taken on day 0 of MenACWY control vaccination. All receptors come from an adult in good health.

The genes are TRBV27 and TRBJ2-7, with D perhaps being TRBD1 or TRBD2 (5 bases each). This CDR3 has 11 amino acids. Trimming stripped 4 bases from V and 6 bases from J, with 7 bases between. From germline, CDR1 is MNHEY and CDR2 SMNVEV (reference sequence). In DNA form, the CDR3 reads TGTGCCAGCAGTTCTGGGGGCGAGCAGTACTTC. Amino acids: CASSSGGEQYF.

The chain joins TRBV28 to TRBJ2-2; D is possibly TRBD2 (5 bases). The CDR3 consists of 18 residues. V lost 2 bases, J lost 2 bases, and 18 bases lay in between. The germline V gene has CDR1 MDHEN and CDR2 SYDVKM. For the CDR3, the DNA is TGTGCCAGCAGTTTAAGTCTGCTGGCTAGCCTCAACACCGGGGAGCTGTTTTTT. Amino acids: CASSLSLLASLNTGELFF.

The V and J genes are TRBV29-1 and TRBJ1-5, with no clear D. Trimming shortened V by 4 bases and J by 4 bases, and 11 bases separated the two germline ends. There are 13 residues in the CDR3. The germline V gene has CDR1 SQVTM and CDR2 ANQGSEA. Here the CDR3 reads CSVGIEGNQPQHF. In nucleotides, the CDR3 is TGCAGCGTTGGAATAGAAGGAAATCAGCCCCAGCATTTT.

The rearrangement uses TRBV5-8 and TRBJ1-6; a weak D match, TRBD1 (5 bases). Germline assignment: CDR1 SGHTS and CDR2 YDEGEE. This CDR3 is built from 13 residues. V gave up 3 bases and J gave up 9 bases, with 10 bases separating them. The CDR3, as DNA: TGTGCCAGCAGCTCGGGGCCAGGTTCACCCCTCCACTTT. Translating it yields CASSSGPGSPLHF.

V usage is TRBV15 and J usage is TRBJ1-1; D gene unclear. This CDR3 contains 18 residues. V was pared by 0 bases and J by 0 bases, with 17 bases between. CDR1 and CDR2 from the germline V gene are LNHNV and YYDKDF (reference sequence). CDR3 DNA: TGTGCCACCAGCAGAGATCTGATTAACGAGGGCGTGAACACTGAAGCTTTCTTT. This gives the protein CATSRDLINEGVNTEAFF. The whole variable domain, remainder taken from reference TRBV15 and TRBJ1-1, is DAMVIQNPRYQVTQFGKPVTLSCSQTLNHNVMYWYQQKSSQAPKLLFHYYDKDFNNEADTPDNFQSRRPNTSFCFLDIRSPGLGDTAMYLCATSRDLINEGVNTEAFFGQGTRLTVV.

This chain joins TRBV10-3 and TRBJ2-2; TRBD1 aligns across 7 bases. The CDR3 contains 15 residues. Per germline, CDR1 ENHRY and CDR2 SYGVKD. Trimming cost V 7 bases and J 3 bases; bases outside gene matches: 8. The CDR3 coding sequence is TGTGCCATCACTGCTTCGGGGACAGACACCGGGGAGCTGTTTTTT. Amino acid sequence: CAITASGTDTGELFF.

This chain joins TRBV2 and TRBJ1-4; tentatively, D is TRBD1 (5 bases). The CDR3 spans 19 residues. The germline gives CDR1 SNHLY, CDR2 FYNNEI. The V gene lost 0 bases and the J gene lost 3 bases, with 20 bases spanning the gap. This CDR3 is CASSEASSRGYGPNEKLFF. The CDR3 DNA reads TGTGCCAGCAGTGAAGCATCGTCAAGGGGTTATGGGCCTAATGAAAAACTGTTTTTT.

This clone appeared a few times. The genes are TRBV7-2 and TRBJ1-5; 12 positions match TRBD1. V dropped 4 bases and J dropped 2; count of bases not matched to a gene: 3. The CDR3 sequence is 16 residues long. CDR1 is SGHTA, CDR2 FQGNSA, per germline. The CDR3 reads CASSSGTGGGNQPQHF. The CDR3 DNA reads TGTGCCAGCAGCTCGGGGACAGGGGGCGGCAATCAGCCCCAGCATTTT.

This chain links TRBV5-1 with TRBJ1-1; 8 positions agree with TRBD1. The CDR3 is 13 amino acids. CDR1 is SGHRS, CDR2 YFSETQ, per germline. V lost 0 bases, J lost 5 bases, and 0 bases stayed unmatched. The CDR3 sequence is CASSLGTGTEAFF. The CDR3 coding sequence is TGCGCCAGCAGCTTGGGGACAGGGACTGAAGCTTTCTTT. The full variable domain, in which reference TRBV5-1 and TRBJ1-1 provide the parts outside the CDR3, is KAGVTQTPRYLIKTRGQQVTLSCSPISGHRSVSWYQQTPGQGLQFLFEYFSETQRNKGNFPGRFSGRQFSNSRSEMNVSTLELGDSALYLCASSLGTGTEAFFGQGTRLTVV.

CDR3 sequence (DNA): TGTGCCTGGAGTGGGACAGGGTGGGCGCGGGAAGCTTTCTTT. It yields the protein CAWSGTGWAREAFF. The rearrangement links TRBV30 to TRBJ1-1; 8 bases fit TRBD1. This CDR3 has 14 residues. CDR1 and CDR2 from the germline V gene are GTSNPN and SVGIG (reference sequence). V gave up 1 base and J gave up 8 bases; unmatched junction bases: 9.

The chain recombines TRBV5-1 with TRBJ2-7; D unclear. The V end lost 0 bases, the J end lost 6 bases, and 13 bases lay between the germline ends. Germline loops: CDR1 SGHRS, CDR2 YFSETQ. CDR3 length equals 14 residues. The CDR3 DNA reads as TGCGCCAGCAGCTTGGGTCGGGTCGAGAGCGAGCAGTACTTC. Its translation: CASSLGRVESEQYF.

This chain joins TRBV5-1 and TRBJ2-1; the match to TRBD2 covers 7 bases. The CDR3 is made up of 16 amino acids. Germline V gene lookup returns CDR1 SGHRS and CDR2 YFSETQ. The V and J ends lost 1 base and 3 bases, in that order; junction bases with no gene match: 7. The CDR3: CASSLFGASGYNEQFF. As DNA, the CDR3 is TGCGCCAGCAGCTTGTTTGGGGCTAGCGGCTACAATGAGCAGTTCTTC.

This clone showed up just a few times. The chain couples TRBV19 to TRBJ1-1; D call uncertain. Germline V gives CDR1 LNHDA, CDR2 SQIVND (reference sequence). With 6 bases removed from V and 5 bases from J, the gap between germline ends came to 13 bases. The CDR3 is 13 residues long. The CDR3 DNA sequence: TGTGCCAGTAGCCACACTAGCCGGACTGAAGCTTTCTTT. Encoded protein: CASSHTSRTEAFF. The entire variable domain, with the rest obtained from reference TRBV19 and TRBJ1-1, is as follows: DGGITQSPKYLFRKEGQNVTLSCEQNLNHDAMYWYRQDPGQGLRLIYYSQIVNDFQKGDIAEGYSVSREKKESFPLTVTSAQKNPTAFYLCASSHTSRTEAFFGQGTRLTVV.

The gene calls are TRBV7-3 and TRBJ2-3; the match to TRBD2 covers 8 bases. The CDR3 is 14 residues long. Germline V lookup: CDR1 SGHTA, CDR2 FQGTGA. J gave up 6 bases and V 5 bases, and 7 bases lay outside the gene matches. The DNA for the CDR3 is TGTGCCAGCAGCCTTGTCGGGGGGGATGATACGCAGTATTTT. Protein sequence: CASSLVGGDDTQYF.

The genes are TRBV5-5 and TRBJ2-7; TRBD1 agrees at 9 bases. Per the germline V gene, CDR1 is SGHKS and CDR2 is YYEKEE (reference sequence). The CDR3 has 15 amino acids. V dropped 2 bases and J dropped 1; count of bases not matched to a gene: 4. The CDR3 bases are TGTGCCAGCAGCTTAACAGGGGGCGAATCCTACGAGCAGTACTTC. It yields the protein CASSLTGGESYEQYF.

This clone has more than one count but fewer than ten. V is TRBV6-5 and J is TRBJ2-7; the match to TRBD1 covers 8 bases. The germline V gene has CDR1 MNHEY and CDR2 SVGAGI. The length of the CDR3 is 15 residues. V dropped 7 bases and J dropped 7; count of bases not matched to a gene: 15. CDR3 amino acids: CASIEGPQGAQEQYF. The DNA for the CDR3 is TGTGCCAGCATCGAGGGCCCCCAGGGGGCGCAAGAGCAGTACTTC.

This chain uses TRBV7-8 with TRBJ2-3; maybe TRBD2 (6 bases). CDR3 size: 15 residues. The V gene lost 5 bases and the J gene lost 2 bases, with 14 bases spanning the gap. Germline V gene data show CDR1 as SGHVS and CDR2 as FQNEAQ. CDR3: CASSPRDFLTDTQYF. The CDR3, as DNA: TGTGCCAGCAGCCCCCGGGACTTTCTCACAGATACGCAGTATTTT.

The chain recombines TRBV7-3 with TRBJ1-6; D perhaps matches TRBD1 (5 bases). V was pared by 5 bases and J by 3 bases, with 20 bases between. Germline V CDR1 and CDR2: SGHTA, FQGTGA. The CDR3 is 18 amino acids. The CDR3, as DNA: TGTGCCAGCAGCCCTTCCCCAGGGCGTGAAAGCTATAATTCACCCCTCCACTTT. Protein sequence: CASSPSPGRESYNSPLHF.

V is TRBV6-4 and J is TRBJ1-1; no clear D gene. V shed 0 bases and J shed 1 base, with 9 bases lying between them. The CDR3 is 15 residues long. Germline V gives CDR1 MRHNA, CDR2 SNTAGT. The CDR3 spells CASSDSSDQNTEAFF. The CDR3 nucleotides are TGTGCCAGCAGTGACTCCTCAGACCAGAACACTGAAGCTTTCTTT.

The chain employs TRBV4-1 and TRBJ2-7, with 9 bases that match TRBD2. V dropped 3 bases and J dropped 4; count of bases not matched to a gene: 7. The germline V gene has CDR1 MGHRA and CDR2 YSYEKL. The CDR3 has 15 amino acids. The CDR3 DNA reads as TGCGCCAGCAGCCAGTTAAGCGGGGGGTCTTACGAGCAGTACTTC. Translation: CASSQLSGGSYEQYF.

This chain links TRBV2 with TRBJ1-2; a possible D gene is TRBD1 (6 bases). Looked up from germline, CDR1 is SNHLY and CDR2 is FYNNEI. The CDR3 length is 15 residues. The germline V and J ends were trimmed by 6 bases and 2 bases, with 16 bases remaining between them. In nucleotides, the CDR3 is TGTGCCAGCAGGCCGGGCCGGGGGCTGAACTATGGCTACACCTTC. Its protein is CASRPGRGLNYGYTF.

The chain has TRBV3-1 (or the pseudogene TRBV3-2) and TRBJ2-7; no clear D. Trimming took 4 bases from V and 6 from J, leaving 19 bases between them. CDR1 is LGHDT, CDR2 YNNKEL, per germline (reference sequence). The CDR3 loop spans 15 amino acids. The CDR3 DNA follows: TGTGCCAGCAGCCCGCTGGGCACCACCCTGGTCGAGCAGTACTTC. Protein product: CASSPLGTTLVEQYF.

This clone was counted once. The rearrangement joins TRBV5-6 to TRBJ1-2, with D perhaps TRBD1 (5 bases). Germline loops: CDR1 SGHDT, CDR2 YYEEEE. This CDR3 is 14 amino acids long. The V and J ends lost 0 bases and 6 bases respectively, with 12 bases between them. The CDR3 here is CASSLGGRADGYTF. Here the CDR3 DNA reads TGTGCCAGCAGCTTGGGGGGCCGGGCAGATGGCTACACCTTC.

V usage is TRBV2 and J usage is TRBJ2-3; a possible D gene is TRBD1 (6 bases). From germline, CDR1 is SNHLY and CDR2 FYNNEI. V lost 4 bases and J lost 1, with 12 bases in between. This CDR3 is built from 15 residues. As DNA, the CDR3 is TGTGCCAGCAGTGGCTTGGGGGCGCGCACAGATACGCAGTATTTT. Protein product: CASSGLGARTDTQYF.

In this sample, this clone turned up once. V gene TRBV4-2 combines with J gene TRBJ2-1, with D hard to call. Germline V gene data show CDR1 as LGHNA and CDR2 as YNFKEQ. The V gene lost 4 bases and the J gene lost 8 bases, with 9 bases spanning the gap. The CDR3 sequence is 12 residues long. The CDR3 is CASSLLGDEQFF. CDR3 coding DNA: TGTGCCAGCAGCCTCCTTGGAGATGAGCAGTTCTTC.

The chain uses TRBV9 and TRBJ1-2, with D perhaps TRBD1 (6 bases). Germline V gene data show CDR1 as SGDLS and CDR2 as YYNGEE. Deletions cut 0 bases from V and 9 bases from J, with 9 bases between. The CDR3 covers 12 residues. The CDR3 protein is CASSVVGASYTF. The CDR3 DNA sequence: TGTGCCAGCAGCGTAGTGGGGGCTAGCTACACCTTC. Supplemented by reference TRBV9 and TRBJ1-2, the full variable domain reads DSGVTQTPKHLITATGQRVTLRCSPRSGDLSVYWYQQSLDQGLQFLIQYYNGEERAKGNILERFSAQQFPDLHSELNLSSLELGDSALYFCASSVVGASYTFGSGTRLTVV.

The chain is built from TRBV14 and TRBJ1-3, with D possibly matching TRBD1 (5 bases). This CDR3 is 15 amino acids long. In germline, CDR1 is SGHDN, CDR2 FVKESK. V lost 2 bases and J lost 3, with 11 bases in between. The CDR3 is CASSQIQGSGNTIYF. The CDR3, as DNA: TGTGCCAGCAGCCAAATCCAGGGCAGTGGAAACACCATATATTTT.

This clone was picked up a small number of times. The chain is built from TRBV9 and TRBJ1-1, with a weak D call TRBD1 (6 bases). CDR3 length equals 14 residues. From germline, CDR1 is SGDLS and CDR2 YYNGEE. V was shortened by 3 bases and J by 9 bases, with 18 bases between the two germline ends. CDR3 amino acids: CASSAPPWTVQAFF. In nucleotides, the CDR3 is TGTGCCAGCAGCGCGCCACCTTGGACAGTTCAAGCTTTCTTT.

The chain uses TRBV25-1 and TRBJ2-1, with 10 bases matching TRBD2. J gave up 5 bases and V 2 bases, and 3 bases lay outside the gene matches. Looked up from germline, CDR1 is MGHDK and CDR2 is SYGVNS. This CDR3 is built from 15 residues. The CDR3 sequence: CASSEMSGGDNEQFF. In DNA, the CDR3 is TGTGCCAGCAGTGAAATGAGCGGGGGGGACAATGAGCAGTTCTTC.

The chain carries TRBV14 and TRBJ2-7; 8 positions agree with TRBD2. With 2 bases clipped from V and 9 bases from J, the junction kept 15 bases outside the gene matches. Germline lookup yields CDR1 SGHDN and CDR2 FVKESK. The CDR3 has 16 residues. The CDR3 here is CASSQLGLANEVRQYF. Written as DNA, the CDR3 is TGTGCCAGCAGCCAATTAGGACTAGCAAACGAAGTGCGGCAGTACTTC.